This entry is about one TCR beta chain. Trimming removed 5 bases from V and 7 bases from J, with 17 bases in between. The germline gives CDR1 MDHEN, CDR2 SYDVKM. The CDR3 is 15 residues long. Assay: immunoSEQ multiplex PCR; the TCRdb copy retains only in-frame clones and omits some. The sample includes about 160,000 clones, 96% seen only once; the top ten take over 1%. These data are taken from a study of control samples from healthy donors and cancer patients. The specimen sequenced was blood. The rearrangement links TRBV28 to TRBJ1-4, with unresolved D. This TCR derives from a woman aged 25 to 45 in good health. In nucleotides, the CDR3 is TGTGCCAGCAGTCCCTCATTTCCCGAAATTGAAAAACTGTTTTTT. This sequence encodes CASSPSFPEIEKLFF.